This entry describes one T cell receptor (beta chain). A single base separates this from a much larger clone, so it may be a read error. RNA transcripts were the template for amplifying TCR beta CDR3 regions. The HTBI primer set drove a first-round RT-PCR of the TCR CDR3. TCRdb reanalysed the multiplex PCR reads using MiXCR and keeps one entry per CDR3 protein. The data contain roughly 500,000 distinct CDR3 sequences, approximately 14% of them singletons. This record comes from a study of T cells in Graves' hyperthyroidism and ophthalmopathy. The receptor's source is a woman in her thirties with Graves' hyperthyroidism that later progressed to Graves' ophthalmopathy. The sample was blood.

CDR3 coding DNA: TGTGCCAGCAGCTTAGCTGGACTGTGGGCGGGGGAGACCCAGTACTTC. It translates to CASSLAGLWAGETQYF. V gene TRBV7-8 combines with J gene TRBJ2-5; D may be TRBD2 (6 bases). V dropped 0 bases and J dropped 5 bases, with 16 bases sitting between them. Germline CDR1 SGHVS, CDR2 FQNEAQ. The CDR3 has 16 amino acids.